The 8 T cell receptor beta chains in this list originate from one sample, sequenced in a study of T-cell reconstitution after alpha-beta-depleted transplantation in children. For TCRbeta, the library was prepared with unique molecular identifiers. MiXCR, applied by TCRdb to the PCR reads, yields one record per CDR3 protein. The sample lists around 370,000 distinct CDR3 sequences, 10% seen once, with approximately 2.3% in the top ten. This sample comprised PBMCs from the stem cell graft donor, obtained from the stem cell graft. The receptors come from a human donor who donated a stem cell graft to a child with acute lymphoblastic leukemia.

Many counts were recorded for this clonotype. The chain links TRBV4-3 to TRBJ1-2; TRBD1 matches at 10 bases. The junction had 12 bases not matched to a gene; V was cut back by 0 bases and J by 8 bases. This CDR3 comprises 17 residues. Looked up from germline, CDR1 is LGHNA and CDR2 is YSLEER. The CDR3 reads CASSQDPVPGTGEGYTF. Here the CDR3 DNA reads TGCGCCAGCAGCCAAGATCCCGTACCCGGGACAGGGGAAGGCTACACCTTC.

In its sample, this clonotype was seen many times. The chain is built from TRBV6-1 and TRBJ2-7; 7 nucleotides match TRBD2. The CDR3 consists of 16 residues. V was pared by 5 bases and J by 3 bases, with 13 bases of the junction left unmatched. Germline CDR1 MNHNS, CDR2 SASEGT. CDR3 sequence: CASSTTRTSRFYEQYF. CDR3 DNA sequence: TGTGCCAGCAGTACGACGAGGACTAGTCGTTTCTACGAGCAGTACTTC.

This clonotype was seen a handful of times. The rearrangement uses TRBV28 and TRBJ2-5; 13 nucleotides line up with TRBD2. This CDR3 region has 19 residues. V was clipped by 5 bases and J by 2 bases; unmatched bases: 14. The germline V gene has CDR1 MDHEN and CDR2 SYDVKM. The CDR3 DNA is TGTGCCAGCAGTCTTCCACTAGCGGGAGGGCATGGGTCTCAAGAGACCCAGTACTTC. Translating gives CASSLPLAGGHGSQETQYF.

This clonotype was counted between two and nine times. V usage is TRBV7-9 and J usage is TRBJ2-7; D remains ambiguous. V gave up 3 bases and J gave up 3 bases, with 9 bases separating them. CDR1 is SEHNR, CDR2 FQNEAQ, per germline (reference sequence). The CDR3 has 13 amino acids. CDR3 protein: CASSLDGFYEQYF. The CDR3 coding sequence is TGTGCCAGCAGCTTGGACGGATTCTACGAGCAGTACTTC.

This clonotype came up many times. This chain connects TRBV5-1 to TRBJ2-1; the D gene is possibly TRBD2 (5 bases). Trimming shortened V by 5 bases and J by 3 bases, and 12 bases separated the two germline ends. The CDR3 spans 14 residues. The germline V gene encodes CDR1 SGHRS and CDR2 YFSETQ. This CDR3 reads CASRLGISYNEQFF. CDR3 nucleotide sequence: TGCGCCAGCAGGCTCGGGATCAGCTACAATGAGCAGTTCTTC. Full variable domain (outside the CDR3, taken from reference TRBV5-1 and TRBJ2-1): KAGVTQTPRYLIKTRGQQVTLSCSPISGHRSVSWYQQTPGQGLQFLFEYFSETQRNKGNFPGRFSGRQFSNSRSEMNVSTLELGDSALYLCASRLGISYNEQFFGPGTRLTVL.

This clonotype was detected only a few times. The chain links TRBV10-3 to TRBJ2-1, with TRBD2 matching 10 bases. Looked up from germline, CDR1 is ENHRY and CDR2 is SYGVKD. The CDR3 runs to 16 residues. V dropped 3 bases and J dropped 4; count of bases not matched to a gene: 6. The DNA for the CDR3 is TGTGCCATCAGTGACCTAGCGGGAGAGAGATACAATGAGCAGTTCTTC. It translates to CAISDLAGERYNEQFF.

The rearrangement joins TRBV28 to TRBJ2-7; TRBD2 aligns across 7 bases. Unmatched junction bases numbered 14, after V lost 6 bases and J lost 6 bases. CDR1 and CDR2 from the germline V gene are MDHEN and SYDVKM. This CDR3 contains 15 residues. Here the CDR3 reads CASRPFGSGTFEQYF. CDR3 DNA: TGTGCCAGCAGGCCCTTTGGGAGCGGGACTTTCGAGCAGTACTTC.

The chain employs TRBV7-2 and TRBJ2-7, with D unclear. This CDR3 is built from 13 residues. V lost 5 bases and J lost 5, with 13 bases in between. Germline V CDR1 and CDR2: SGHTA, FQGNSA. The CDR3 loop is CASSAWTGNEQYF. The CDR3 DNA reads TGTGCCAGCAGCGCCTGGACGGGCAACGAGCAGTACTTC.